One and the same sample provided the 6 T cell receptor beta chains below, sequenced in a study of shared clonotypes between healthy human individuals. Terminally differentiated effector memory CD45RA+ cells were excluded by CCR7 positive selection of CD45RO-negative cells. Some clones are missing from TCRdb's copy, which holds only in-frame ones; the method was immunoSEQ multiplex PCR. The profile shows hundreds of thousands of clones, approximately 96% of them singletons. Sequencing input: naive CD8+ T cells sorted from blood. The source is a woman aged 30 to 39 in good health.

The chain has TRBV15 and TRBJ1-1; the D is unclear. CDR1 and CDR2 (germline): LNHNV, YYDKDF (reference sequence). Deletions cut 4 bases from V and 8 bases from J, with 14 bases between. This CDR3 comprises 13 residues. CDR3 protein: CATSIIPRTEAFF. The CDR3 nucleotides read TGTGCCACCAGCATTATCCCACGGACCGAAGCTTTCTTT.

The V and J genes are TRBV19 and TRBJ2-2; 9 bases agree with TRBD2. The length of the CDR3 is 16 residues. The germline V gene encodes CDR1 LNHDA and CDR2 SQIVND (reference sequence). Trimming took 7 bases from V and 3 from J; bases not matched to a gene: 9. The DNA for the CDR3 is TGTGCCAGTACTGCGGTTAGCGGGAGTCACACCGGGGAGCTGTTTTTT. Protein: CASTAVSGSHTGELFF. Variable domain in full (rest from reference TRBV19 and TRBJ2-2): DGGITQSPKYLFRKEGQNVTLSCEQNLNHDAMYWYRQDPGQGLRLIYYSQIVNDFQKGDIAEGYSVSREKKESFPLTVTSAQKNPTAFYLCASTAVSGSHTGELFFGEGSRLTVL.

The chain employs TRBV6-5 and TRBJ2-1; TRBD2 matches 8 bases. Germline CDR1 reads MNHEY; CDR2 reads SVGAGI. Trimming at V came to 0 bases and at J to 8 bases, leaving 9 bases not matched to a gene. This CDR3 has 16 amino acids. The CDR3 reads CASSYSGQRGFDEQFF. The CDR3 DNA reads as TGTGCCAGCAGTTACTCAGGCCAGCGGGGGTTCGATGAGCAGTTCTTC.

V is TRBV7-9 and J is TRBJ2-7, with 7 bases identical to TRBD1. The V and J ends lost 5 bases and 0 bases, in that order; junction bases with no gene match: 7. Germline CDR1 is SEHNR and CDR2 is FQNEAQ (reference sequence). The CDR3 contains 15 residues. CDR3 amino acids: CASSTGQAASYEQYF. CDR3 in DNA: TGTGCCAGCAGCACCGGACAGGCCGCCTCCTACGAGCAGTACTTC.

This rearrangement joins TRBV29-1 to TRBJ2-7, with TRBD2 matching 7 bases. Trimming at V came to 4 bases and at J to 4 bases, leaving 7 bases not matched to a gene. The CDR3 has 13 residues. CDR1 and CDR2 from the germline V gene are SQVTM and ANQGSEA. This chain's CDR3 is CSVGQAGLYEQYF. The CDR3 nucleotides are TGCAGCGTTGGGCAAGCGGGACTTTACGAGCAGTACTTC.

J is TRBJ1-4 and V is TRBV27, with 9 bases lining up with TRBD1. V lost 7 bases to trimming and J lost 7 bases; unmatched junction nucleotides: 13. The CDR3 has 16 amino acids. Germline lookup yields CDR1 MNHEY and CDR2 SMNVEV (reference sequence). CDR3 DNA sequence: TGTGCCAGCACCGCCGGCATCGGGACAGGGCTTGAAAAACTGTTTTTT. Protein sequence: CASTAGIGTGLEKLFF.